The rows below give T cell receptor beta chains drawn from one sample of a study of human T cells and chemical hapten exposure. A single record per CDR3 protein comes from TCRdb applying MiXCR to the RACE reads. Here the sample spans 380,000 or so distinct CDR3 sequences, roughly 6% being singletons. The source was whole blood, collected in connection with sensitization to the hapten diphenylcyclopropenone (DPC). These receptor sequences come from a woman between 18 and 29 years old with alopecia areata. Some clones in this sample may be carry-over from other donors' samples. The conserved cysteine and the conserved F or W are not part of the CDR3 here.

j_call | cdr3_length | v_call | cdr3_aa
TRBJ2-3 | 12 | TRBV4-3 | ASSPRLGTDTQY
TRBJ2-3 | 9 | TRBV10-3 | AISDTDTQY
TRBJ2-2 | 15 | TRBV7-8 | ASSSSAGLINTGELF
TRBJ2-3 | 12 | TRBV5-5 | ASSLGLAKDTQY
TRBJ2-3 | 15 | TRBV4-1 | ASDTPSSALGADTQY
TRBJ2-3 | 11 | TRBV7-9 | ASSFQERDTQY
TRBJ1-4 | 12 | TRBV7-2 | ASNTGGAGEKLF
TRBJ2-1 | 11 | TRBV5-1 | ASSLGWGAEQF
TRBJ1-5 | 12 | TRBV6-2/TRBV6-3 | ASTGTDNNQPQH
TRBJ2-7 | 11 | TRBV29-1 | SVDQGLAHEQY
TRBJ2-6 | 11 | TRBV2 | ASSPGGANVLT
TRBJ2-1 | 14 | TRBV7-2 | ASSPPGRGGLREQF
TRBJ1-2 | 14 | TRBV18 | ASSPGQGADNYGYT
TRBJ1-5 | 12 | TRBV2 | ASSERTVNQPQH
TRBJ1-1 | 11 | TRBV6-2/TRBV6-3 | ASSYSGVYEAF
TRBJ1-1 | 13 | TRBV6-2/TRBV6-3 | ASTRNRGRNTEAF
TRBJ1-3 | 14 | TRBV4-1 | ASSQVGQITGNTIY
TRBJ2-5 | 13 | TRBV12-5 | ASGLDRGPRETQY
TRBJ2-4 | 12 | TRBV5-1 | ASSPLAGENIQY
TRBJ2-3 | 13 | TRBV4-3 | ASSQEDRSTDTHY
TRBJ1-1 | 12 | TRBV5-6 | ASSWGTGRTEAF
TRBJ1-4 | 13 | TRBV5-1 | ASSSSGTVHEKLF
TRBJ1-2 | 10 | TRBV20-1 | SAHPNGGGYT
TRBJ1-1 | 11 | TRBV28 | ASSRTGVTGAF
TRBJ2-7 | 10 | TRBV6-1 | ASSREGYEQY
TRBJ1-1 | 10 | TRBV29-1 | SAPGDRGRAF
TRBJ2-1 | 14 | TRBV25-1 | ASSRAGGAPYNEQF
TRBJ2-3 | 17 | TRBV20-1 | SARDPGTSVVKYADTQY
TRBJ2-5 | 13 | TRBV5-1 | ASGDPGNPQETQY
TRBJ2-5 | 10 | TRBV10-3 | AVRTLQETQY
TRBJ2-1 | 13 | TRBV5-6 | ASRNRDFSYNEQF
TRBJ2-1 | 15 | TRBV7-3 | ASSLTSGGIQNNEQF
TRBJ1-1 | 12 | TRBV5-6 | ASSLDQYYTEAF
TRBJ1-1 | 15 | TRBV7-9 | ASSSKPGTGGAVPAF
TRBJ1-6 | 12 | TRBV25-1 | ASSGHLGSSPLH
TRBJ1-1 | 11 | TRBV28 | ASDDRGVTEAF
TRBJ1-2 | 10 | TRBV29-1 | SVRPPNYGYT
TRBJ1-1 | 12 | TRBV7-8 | ASSRLGVNTEAF
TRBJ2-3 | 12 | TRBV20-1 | SAGTSGATDTQY
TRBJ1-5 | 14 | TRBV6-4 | ASSDWPRRPYRPQH